These 25 T cell receptor beta chains originate from one sample sequenced in a study of cytomegalovirus exposure and HLA in healthy donors. The PCR made use of 60 Vbeta and 13 Jbeta primers. TCRdb's copy holds only in-frame clones and misses some; the assay was immunoSEQ multiplex PCR. The data contain 100,000 to 150,000 clones, roughly 82% of them singletons. Sequenced material: PBMCs. The receptors here all came from a male donor in good health and CMV-seropositive.

This clone was counted between two and nine times. This sequence joins TRBV9 and TRBJ1-1; perhaps TRBD1 as D (5 bases). Germline-derived CDR1 and CDR2 are SGDLS and YYNGEE. This CDR3 spans 13 amino acids. V shed 6 bases and J shed 3 bases, with 12 bases lying between them. This chain's CDR3 is CASTGHPHTEAFF. The CDR3 DNA sequence: TGTGCCAGCACCGGACACCCACACACTGAAGCTTTCTTT.

The rearrangement uses TRBV18 and TRBJ2-1, with 7 bases identical to TRBD2. V gave up 5 bases and J gave up 9 bases; unmatched junction bases: 4. The CDR3 is made up of 12 amino acids. Germline V gives CDR1 KGHSH, CDR2 LQKENI. CDR3 sequence (DNA): TGTGCCAGCTCAGGGGGACTAACTGAGCAGTTCTTC. It codes for CASSGGLTEQFF.

This clone was detected only once. The chain recombines TRBV27 with TRBJ2-3, with TRBD2 identical over 8 bases. Germline values: CDR1 MNHEY, CDR2 SMNVEV (reference sequence). Germline trimming cut 2 bases from V and 2 bases from J; bases unmatched to any gene: 6. The CDR3 contains 16 residues. Here the CDR3 DNA reads TGTGCCAGCAGTTTACGGGGGGGCCAGGCCACAGATACGCAGTATTTT. The encoded protein is CASSLRGGQATDTQYF.

This chain uses TRBV28 with TRBJ1-5; no definite D call. The V end was cut by 5 bases, the J end by 8 bases, with 10 bases between. The germline V gene has CDR1 MDHEN and CDR2 SYDVKM. The CDR3 has 12 amino acids. Here the CDR3 reads CASSVGSKPQHF. CDR3 nucleotide sequence: TGTGCCAGCAGTGTCGGGTCGAAGCCCCAGCATTTT.

Notes on this clone: This CDR3 is also generated by other DNA sequences in the sample. J is TRBJ1-3 and V is TRBV9; D is possibly TRBD1 (6 bases). The V end was cut by 5 bases, the J end by 5 bases, with 14 bases between. The CDR3 has 14 amino acids. Germline CDR1 SGDLS, CDR2 YYNGEE. The CDR3 nucleotides are TGTGCCAGCAGTTCTCGAGACAGGAGAAACACCATATATTTT. Translation gives CASSSRDRRNTIYF.

The J gene is TRBJ1-1, the V gene TRBV29-1, with D unclear. The V and J ends lost 2 bases and 3 bases respectively, with 19 bases between them. CDR1 is SQVTM, CDR2 ANQGSEA, per germline. The CDR3 has 16 amino acids. CDR3 in amino acids: CSVEIATEFPDTEAFF. CDR3 nucleotides: TGCAGCGTTGAAATAGCGACGGAATTCCCGGACACTGAAGCTTTCTTT.

This clone was detected only once. The V and J genes are TRBV11-3 and TRBJ2-7, with D tentatively TRBD1 (5 bases). The V end was cut by 1 base, the J end by 2 bases, with 9 bases between. Per the germline V gene, CDR1 is SGHNT and CDR2 is YENEEA. The CDR3 covers 14 residues. The CDR3 region has the DNA TGTGCCAGCAGCTTAGCTGGCAGGGCCTACGAGCAGTACTTC. Translated: CASSLAGRAYEQYF.

J is TRBJ2-2 and V is TRBV7-6; 9 bases line up with TRBD2. V shed 6 bases, J shed 4 bases, and the junction held 15 bases outside the gene matches. Germline-derived CDR1 and CDR2 are SGHVS and FNYEAQ. The CDR3 runs 18 residues. CDR3 amino acids: CASSLRGGRAFATGELFF. The DNA of the CDR3 is TGTGCCAGCAGTCTGCGTGGCGGGAGGGCCTTTGCCACCGGGGAGCTGTTTTTT.

The chain has TRBV6-1 and TRBJ2-7; possibly TRBD2 for D (7 bases). V was cut by 10 bases and J by 3 bases, with 16 bases left in between. Germline V gene data show CDR1 as MNHNS and CDR2 as SASEGT. This CDR3 comprises 13 residues. This CDR3 is CATSKGGVYEQYF. CDR3 DNA: TGTGCCACCTCGAAGGGGGGGGTCTACGAGCAGTACTTC.

As to this clone: One end of the junction is discordant with germline, which a read error may explain. The chain carries TRBV7-3 and TRBJ2-2, with a weak D call TRBD1 (5 bases). The CDR3 length is 17 residues. Germline V CDR1 and CDR2: SGHTA, FQGTGA. The CDR3 sequence is CASSLKVGQLNTGELFF. As DNA, the CDR3 is TGTGCCAGCAGTTTAAAGGTTGGACAACTCAACACCGGGGAGCTGTTTTTT.

V usage is TRBV5-4 and J usage is TRBJ1-2; 7 bases align to TRBD1. V lost 4 bases to trimming and J lost 0 bases; unmatched junction nucleotides: 6. This CDR3 is 15 amino acids long. Germline-derived CDR1 and CDR2 are SGHNT and YYREEE (reference sequence). CDR3 in DNA: TGTGCCAGCAGCCAAGGGGGGACAGCTAACTATGGCTACACCTTC. Translated: CASSQGGTANYGYTF.

The chain joins TRBV12-5 to TRBJ2-2; possibly TRBD2 for D (6 bases). The CDR3 is made up of 16 amino acids. Between the trimmed V and J ends, which lost 1 base and 8 bases, there was a span of 17 bases. Germline CDR1 is LGHNT and CDR2 is FRNRAP. CDR3 loop: CASGLDGTHNWGELFF. The CDR3 DNA is TGTGCTAGTGGTTTGGACGGGACTCACAATTGGGGGGAGCTGTTTTTT.

The rearrangement links TRBV5-1 to TRBJ2-3, with unresolved D. The germline CDR1 and CDR2 sequences are SGHRS and YFSETQ. V was clipped by 2 bases and J by 2 bases, with 3 bases between them. The CDR3 totals 12 residues. The CDR3 region is CASSFNTDTQYF. The DNA of the CDR3 is TGCGCCAGCAGCTTCAACACAGATACGCAGTATTTT.

This rearrangement joins TRBV9 to TRBJ2-2, with TRBD2 matching 11 bases. V was pared by 4 bases and J by 1 base, with 3 bases of the junction left unmatched. CDR3 length: 16 amino acids. Germline V gene sequence: CDR1 SGDLS, CDR2 YYNGEE. The CDR3 nucleotides read TGTGCCAGCAGCTATACTAGCGGGAGGAACACCGGGGAGCTGTTTTTT. It encodes CASSYTSGRNTGELFF. The full variable domain, rest sourced from reference TRBV9 and TRBJ2-2, is DSGVTQTPKHLITATGQRVTLRCSPRSGDLSVYWYQQSLDQGLQFLIQYYNGEERAKGNILERFSAQQFPDLHSELNLSSLELGDSALYFCASSYTSGRNTGELFFGEGSRLTVL.

The genes are TRBV19 and TRBJ1-5; no clear D gene. CDR1 and CDR2 from the germline V gene are LNHDA and SQIVND (reference sequence). V was pared by 4 bases and J by 4 bases, with 5 bases between. CDR3 size: 12 residues. The CDR3 DNA reads as TGTGCCAGTAGTACCTTGAATCAGCCCCAGCATTTT. It is translated as CASSTLNQPQHF.

The chain links TRBV15 to TRBJ2-3, with a possible D match to TRBD2 (5 bases). The germline gives CDR1 LNHNV, CDR2 YYDKDF (reference sequence). CDR3 length equals 13 residues. V shed 0 bases and J shed 6 bases, with 7 bases lying between them. CDR3 coding DNA: TGTGCCACCAGCAGAGATCCGGGGGATACGCAGTATTTT. Translation: CATSRDPGDTQYF.

This clone was observed a handful of times. The rearrangement links TRBV9 to TRBJ1-3; TRBD1 is a possible D gene (6 bases). The CDR3 extends over 17 amino acids. Trimming cost V 0 bases and J 0 bases, with 13 bases left between them. Germline CDR1 and CDR2: SGDLS and YYNGEE. This CDR3 reads CASSVAQGRLSGNTIYF. The CDR3 DNA follows: TGTGCCAGCAGCGTAGCCCAGGGGCGGCTCTCTGGAAACACCATATATTTT.

The V and J genes are TRBV7-2 and TRBJ2-2, with no clear D. The CDR3 extends over 14 amino acids. The germline gives CDR1 SGHTA, CDR2 FQGNSA. Deletions cut 2 bases from V and 0 bases from J, with 4 bases between. The CDR3 coding sequence is TGTGCCAGCAGCTTACTCCCGAACACCGGGGAGCTGTTTTTT. Its protein is CASSLLPNTGELFF.

The chain uses TRBV2 and TRBJ1-1; D is uncertain. This CDR3 comprises 13 residues. Trimming took off 10 bases at V and 0 bases at J, with 12 bases between the two ends. Germline lookup yields CDR1 SNHLY and CDR2 FYNNEI. The CDR3 loop reads CANSLGMNTEAFF. The CDR3 DNA reads as TGTGCCAACTCCCTCGGTATGAACACTGAAGCTTTCTTT.

The chain carries TRBV29-1 and TRBJ2-3; D possibly corresponds to TRBD2 (5 bases). V lost 2 bases and J 3 bases, leaving 6 bases between the germline ends. In germline, CDR1 is SQVTM, CDR2 ANQGSEA. The CDR3 consists of 12 residues. The CDR3 here is CSVERGTDTQYF. The CDR3 DNA sequence: TGCAGCGTTGAAAGAGGGACAGATACGCAGTATTTT.

In DNA form, the CDR3 reads TGTGCCAGCAGCTTAGTACCCCGGGAGGGGGAGCAGTACTTC. Translated: CASSLVPREGEQYF. The genes are TRBV7-6 and TRBJ2-7, with 8 positions matching TRBD2. V gave up 1 base and J gave up 7 bases; unmatched junction bases: 6. CDR1 and CDR2 from the germline V gene are SGHVS and FNYEAQ. CDR3 length: 14 residues.

CDR3 loop: CASSPYPDRISAQYF. CDR3 DNA: TGCGCCAGCAGCCCCTACCCCGACAGAATCTCGGCCCAGTACTTC. The chain couples TRBV5-1 to TRBJ2-7; D is perhaps TRBD1 (5 bases). This CDR3 has 15 residues. Trimming removed 4 bases at V and 10 bases at J, with 24 bases between. The germline gives CDR1 SGHRS, CDR2 YFSETQ.

This chain uses TRBV29-1 with TRBJ2-7, with 10 bases lining up with TRBD1. The ends lost 6 bases at V and 7 bases at J; junction bases unmatched: 6. The germline V gene has CDR1 SQVTM and CDR2 ANQGSEA. CDR3 size: 12 residues. This CDR3 reads CSVGQGVREQYF. The CDR3 nucleotides read TGCAGCGTAGGACAGGGGGTGAGGGAGCAGTACTTC.

This rearrangement joins TRBV9 to TRBJ2-1, with a tentative D call TRBD1 (5 bases). With 0 bases removed from V and 4 bases from J, the gap between germline ends came to 8 bases. CDR1 is SGDLS, CDR2 YYNGEE, per germline. The CDR3 consists of 14 residues. CDR3 loop: CASSVVDRYNEQFF. The CDR3 nucleotides read TGTGCCAGCAGCGTAGTTGACAGATACAATGAGCAGTTCTTC.

This clone was recorded a few times. The chain combines TRBV9 with TRBJ1-2; 12 nucleotides line up with TRBD1. The V and J ends lost 2 bases and 7 bases, in that order; junction bases with no gene match: 6. Germline values: CDR1 SGDLS, CDR2 YYNGEE. The CDR3 runs to 15 residues. The CDR3 here is CASSVRGTGGSGYTF. In nucleotides, the CDR3 is TGTGCCAGCAGCGTTCGCGGGACAGGGGGCTCTGGCTACACCTTC.